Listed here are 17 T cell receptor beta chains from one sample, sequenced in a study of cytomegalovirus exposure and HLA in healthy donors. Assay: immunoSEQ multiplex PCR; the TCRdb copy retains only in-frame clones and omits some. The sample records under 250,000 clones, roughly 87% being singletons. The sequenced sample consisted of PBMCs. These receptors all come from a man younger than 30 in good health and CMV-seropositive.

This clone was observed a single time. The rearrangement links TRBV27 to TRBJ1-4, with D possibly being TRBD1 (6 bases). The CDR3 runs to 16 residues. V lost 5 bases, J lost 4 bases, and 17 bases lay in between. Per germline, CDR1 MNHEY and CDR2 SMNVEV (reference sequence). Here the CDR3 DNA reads TGTGCCAGCAGTCCTACAGGGTTGAGCCTTAATGAAAAACTGTTTTTT. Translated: CASSPTGLSLNEKLFF.

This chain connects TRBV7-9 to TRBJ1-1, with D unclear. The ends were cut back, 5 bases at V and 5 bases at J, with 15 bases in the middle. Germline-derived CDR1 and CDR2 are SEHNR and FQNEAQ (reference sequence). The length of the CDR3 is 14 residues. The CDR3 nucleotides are TGTGCCAGCAGCCCTTTGGAGGGCGATACTGAAGCTTTCTTT. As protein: CASSPLEGDTEAFF.

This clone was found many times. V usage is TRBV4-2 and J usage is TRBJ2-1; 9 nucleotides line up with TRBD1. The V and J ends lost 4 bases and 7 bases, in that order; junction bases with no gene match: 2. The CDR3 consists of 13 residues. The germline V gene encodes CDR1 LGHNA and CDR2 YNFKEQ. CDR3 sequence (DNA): TGTGCCAGCAGCCTCGGGACAGGGAATGAGCAGTTCTTC. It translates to CASSLGTGNEQFF.

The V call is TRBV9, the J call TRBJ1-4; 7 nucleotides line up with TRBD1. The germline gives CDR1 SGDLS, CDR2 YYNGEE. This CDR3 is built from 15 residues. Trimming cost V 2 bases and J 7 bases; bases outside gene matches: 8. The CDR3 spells CASSVGTAEGEKLFF. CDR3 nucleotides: TGTGCCAGCAGCGTCGGGACAGCGGAAGGTGAAAAACTGTTTTTT.

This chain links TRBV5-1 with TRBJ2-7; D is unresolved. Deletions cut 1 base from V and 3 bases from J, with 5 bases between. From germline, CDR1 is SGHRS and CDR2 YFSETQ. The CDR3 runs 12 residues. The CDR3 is CASSLHGYEQYF. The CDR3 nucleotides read TGCGCCAGCAGCTTGCACGGCTACGAGCAGTACTTC.

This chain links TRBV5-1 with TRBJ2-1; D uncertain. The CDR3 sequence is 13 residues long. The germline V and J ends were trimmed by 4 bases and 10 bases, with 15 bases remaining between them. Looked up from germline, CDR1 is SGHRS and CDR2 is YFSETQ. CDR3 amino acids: CASSPWGGEEQFF. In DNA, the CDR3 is TGCGCCAGCAGCCCCTGGGGTGGCGAGGAGCAGTTCTTC.

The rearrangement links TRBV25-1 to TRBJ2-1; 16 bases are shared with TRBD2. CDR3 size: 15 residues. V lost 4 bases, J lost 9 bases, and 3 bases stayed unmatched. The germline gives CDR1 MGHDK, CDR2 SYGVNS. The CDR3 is CASSAGLAGGSEQFF. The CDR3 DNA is TGTGCCAGCAGTGCGGGACTAGCGGGAGGGTCTGAGCAGTTCTTC.

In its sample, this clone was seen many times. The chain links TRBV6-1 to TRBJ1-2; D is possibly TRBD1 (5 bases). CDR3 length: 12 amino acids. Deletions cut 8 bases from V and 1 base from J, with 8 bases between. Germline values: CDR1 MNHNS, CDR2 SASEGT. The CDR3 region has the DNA TGTGCCAGCGTGACAGTTAACTATGGCTACACCTTC. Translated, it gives CASVTVNYGYTF.

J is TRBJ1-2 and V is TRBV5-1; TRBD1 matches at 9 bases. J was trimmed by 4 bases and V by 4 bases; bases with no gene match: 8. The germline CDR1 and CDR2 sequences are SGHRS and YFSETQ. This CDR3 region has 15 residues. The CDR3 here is CASSHGGQGPYGYTF. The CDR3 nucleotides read TGCGCCAGCAGCCACGGGGGACAGGGCCCCTATGGCTACACCTTC.

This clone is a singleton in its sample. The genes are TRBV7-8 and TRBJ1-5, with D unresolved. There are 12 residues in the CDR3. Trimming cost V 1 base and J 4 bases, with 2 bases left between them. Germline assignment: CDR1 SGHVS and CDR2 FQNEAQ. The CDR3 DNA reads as TGTGCCAGCAGCTTAGGTAATCAGCCCCAGCATTTT. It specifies CASSLGNQPQHF.

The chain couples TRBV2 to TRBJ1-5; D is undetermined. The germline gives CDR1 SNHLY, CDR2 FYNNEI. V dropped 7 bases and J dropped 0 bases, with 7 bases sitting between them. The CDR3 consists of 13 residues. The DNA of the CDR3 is TGTGCCAGCATCCAGAATAGCAATCAGCCCCAGCATTTT. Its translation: CASIQNSNQPQHF.

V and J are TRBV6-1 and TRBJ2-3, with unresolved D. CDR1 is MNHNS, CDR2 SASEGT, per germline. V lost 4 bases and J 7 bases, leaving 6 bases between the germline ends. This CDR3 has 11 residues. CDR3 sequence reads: CASSVTNTQYF. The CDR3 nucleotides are TGTGCCAGCAGTGTGACAAATACGCAGTATTTT.

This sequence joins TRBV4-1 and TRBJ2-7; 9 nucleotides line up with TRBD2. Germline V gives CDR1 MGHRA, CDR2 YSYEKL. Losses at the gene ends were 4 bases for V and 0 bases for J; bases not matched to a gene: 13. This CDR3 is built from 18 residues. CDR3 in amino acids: CASSRGGGREGPSYEQYF. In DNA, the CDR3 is TGCGCCAGCAGCCGGGGAGGTGGGCGGGAGGGCCCCTCCTACGAGCAGTACTTC.

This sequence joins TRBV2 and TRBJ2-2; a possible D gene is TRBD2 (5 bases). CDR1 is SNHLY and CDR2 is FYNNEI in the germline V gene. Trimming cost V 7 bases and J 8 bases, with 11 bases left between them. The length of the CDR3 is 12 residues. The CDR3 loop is CASTPLGGELFF. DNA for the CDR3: TGTGCCAGCACCCCACTAGGAGGGGAGCTGTTTTTT.

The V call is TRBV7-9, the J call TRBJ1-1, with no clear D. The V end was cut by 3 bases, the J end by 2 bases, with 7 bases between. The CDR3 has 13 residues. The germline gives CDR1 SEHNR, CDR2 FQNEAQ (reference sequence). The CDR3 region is CASSFIPNTEAFF. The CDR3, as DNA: TGTGCCAGCAGCTTTATCCCAAACACTGAAGCTTTCTTT.

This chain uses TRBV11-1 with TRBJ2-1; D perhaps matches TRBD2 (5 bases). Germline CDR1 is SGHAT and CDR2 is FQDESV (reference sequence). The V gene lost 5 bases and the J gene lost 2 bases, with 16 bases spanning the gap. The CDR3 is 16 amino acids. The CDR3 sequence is CASSGASPGTYNEQFF. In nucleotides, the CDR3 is TGTGCCAGCAGCGGAGCTAGCCCTGGCACCTACAATGAGCAGTTCTTC.

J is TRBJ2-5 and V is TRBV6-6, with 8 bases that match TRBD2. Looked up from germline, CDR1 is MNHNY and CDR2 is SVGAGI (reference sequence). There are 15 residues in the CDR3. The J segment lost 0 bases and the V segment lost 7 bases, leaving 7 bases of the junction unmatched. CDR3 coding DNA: TGTGCCAGCATATATAGCGGGGCCAACCAAGAGACCCAGTACTTC. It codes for CASIYSGANQETQYF.